The present entry profiles one TCR beta chain with its context. Its antigen is unknown. The sequence runs out 3 residues before the end of the CDR3; the remainder is reconstructed from the germline J gene. The CDR3 runs to 14 residues. Germline V lookup: CDR1 LNHDA, CDR2 SQIVND (reference sequence). Sequencing was performed with immunoSEQ multiplex PCR; in TCRdb, only in-frame clones are kept and a portion is missing. The sample has under 50,000 clones, and its top ten clones hold under 6.5%. The entry originates in a study of T cells in women clearing cervical HPV infection. General study points: CIN3+ cases had significantly higher TCR repertoire richness than controls, but evenness did not differ. Cases and controls were distinguished at AUC 0.83 by richness and V genes.

The chain has TRBV19 and TRBJ2-3; possibly TRBD1 or TRBD2 for D (5 bases each). This receptor was taken from a woman aged 18 to 75 with a cervical HPV16 infection that either progressed to CIN3+ or cleared (not recorded which). Sequencing was carried out using blood buffy coat. This CDR3 is CASSTGPRGETQYF. Incomplete CDR3 DNA: TGTGCCAGTAGTACTGGGCCTAGAGGGGAGACG.